What follows describes a single T cell receptor beta chain. Its antigen is unknown. V shed 0 bases and J shed 7 bases, with 7 bases lying between them. The V gene's germline CDR1 is GTSNPN and CDR2 SVGIG (reference sequence). This CDR3 comprises 12 residues. The sample belongs to a study of T cell responses to AZD1222 COVID-19 vaccine. Points from the study as a whole: Spike-wide coverage was observed for vaccine-associated CD4 TCRs, with dominant responses at 160-218 and 743-854. Most donors were white British, females outnumbered males, and clonal diversity was possibly underestimated. Spike-specific TCR breadth and depth both grew after two AZD1222 doses. Reportedly, close to half of spike-specific TCRs are directed against unmutated variant regions.

Produced via immunoSEQ multiplex PCR; TCRdb's table is partial and in-frame only. There are around 150,000 clones in the sample; 94% occur only once, and over 4.5% lies in the top ten. The input for sequencing was peripheral blood, taken 28 days after the second AZD1222 dose. J is TRBJ2-1 and V is TRBV30; D gene uncertain. The receptor was isolated from an adult who received the AZD1222 COVID-19 vaccine. The CDR3 coding sequence is TGTGCCTGGAGTGTAGGATCTAATGAGCAGTTCTTC. Encoded protein: CAWSVGSNEQFF.